This TCR beta chain was recorded in a study of cytotoxic CD8 clonotypes in ibrutinib-treated CLL. Study as a whole: Responses comprised around 24 partial and 2 complete; at median about 68 months, 14 remained remitted and roughly 12 progressed. Study-wide points: Against age-matched healthy donors, baseline clonality ran higher and tracked circulating CD8+ T-cell counts.

TCRdb's copy holds only in-frame clones and misses some; the assay was immunoSEQ multiplex PCR. The table includes under 300,000 clones, roughly four fifths detected once. Comment on this clone: Antigen unknown.

The CDR3 is 14 residues long. In germline, CDR1 is MNHNS, CDR2 SASEGT. V lost 4 bases, J lost 2 bases, and 2 bases stayed unmatched. The sequencing here drew on PBMCs, taken at disease progression, from a patient treated with ibrutinib. The sequence came from a human donor with chronic lymphocytic leukemia. This chain links TRBV6-1 with TRBJ1-3; 7 bases align to TRBD1. The DNA of the CDR3 is TGTGCCAGCAGTGTAGACAGGGCTGGAAACACCATATATTTT. It is translated as CASSVDRAGNTIYF.